This T cell receptor (beta chain) appears in the sequencing data of a study of identical twins. Overall study results and limits: Conclusions relied on cross-sectional statistical analysis, not following the same donors. High-abundance cord blood beta clonotypes had fewer insertions; memory repertoires showed none.

TCRdb ran MiXCR on the 5' RACE reads and lists one entry per CDR3 protein. The table lists roughly 240,000 distinct CDR3 sequences, 6.5% to 9% of them singletons. This clonotype was counted ten times or more. Its antigen is not identified. This CDR3 has 18 residues. V lost 3 bases, J lost 0 bases, and 5 bases stayed unmatched. No donor was unhealthy or non-Caucasian. This same sample was also taken into another study, of yellow fever vaccine responses in identical twins.

This TCR was sampled from a woman younger than 35 in good health. V usage is TRBV12-3 or TRBV12-4 and J usage is TRBJ2-1, with TRBD2 matching 13 bases. The sample taken for sequencing was CD8+ T cells sorted from blood. CDR3 DNA sequence: TGTGCCAGCAGTTTTGGGACTAGCGGGACCCGCTCCTACAATGAGCAGTTCTTC. This gives the protein CASSFGTSGTRSYNEQFF.